This TCR beta chain was sequenced in a study of blood T cell repertoires in COVID-19. Some clones are missing from TCRdb's copy, which holds only in-frame ones; the method was immunoSEQ multiplex PCR. The repertoire holds approximately 140,000 clones, with approximately 80% as singletons. Germline CDR1 MNHNY, CDR2 SVGAGI (reference sequence). This CDR3 is built from 14 residues. With 4 bases removed from V and 2 bases from J, the gap between germline ends came to 9 bases. Source material: peripheral blood. This chain joins TRBV6-6 and TRBJ1-5; D is uncertain. The sequence was collected from a human donor with acute or convalescent COVID-19. The donor label of this sample is uncertain. The CDR3 reads CASSLGVGNQPQHF. CDR3 sequence (DNA): TGTGCCAGCAGTTTAGGAGTAGGCAATCAGCCCCAGCATTTT.